The rows below give T cell receptor beta chains drawn from one sample of a study of blood T cell repertoires in COVID-19. Clones were read by immunoSEQ multiplex PCR, and TCRdb kept only the in-frame ones, dropping some. The sample gives about 70,000 clones, approximately 80% of which show up once; 6.9% is in the top ten. Sequencing was done on a sample of peripheral blood. The receptors were sampled from a man aged 25-40 years with COVID-19, enrolled during active disease. Both conserved end residues are part of each CDR3. A D gene is named only where the DNA matches it firmly. The size entry is marked missing in some rows and otherwise reads once, few, many or a size class.

TRBJ1-6 | once | . | TRBV10-3 | TGTGCCAGCGGGGGGGGGTTCAATTCACCCCTCCACTTT | CASGGGFNSPLHF
TRBJ2-5 | . | TRBD1 | TRBV11-2 | TGTGCCAGCAGCCTACAGGGGTCCAACCAAGAGACCCAGTACTTC | CASSLQGSNQETQYF
TRBJ1-1 | . | . | TRBV3-1/TRBV3-2 | TGTGCCAGCAGACCCCACGGGGGGGCTGAAGCTTTCTTT | CASRPHGGAEAFF
TRBJ1-1 | many | TRBD1 | TRBV7-8 | TGTGCCAGCAGCTTAACAGGGGGCACTGAAGCTTTCTTT | CASSLTGGTEAFF
TRBJ1-1 | . | TRBD1 | TRBV27 | TGTGCCAGCAGTTTATCCGGACAGGGGGGCTTGAACACTGAAGCTTTCTTT | CASSLSGQGGLNTEAFF
TRBJ2-7 | . | TRBD1 | TRBV4-1 | TGCGCCAGCAGCCCCCCGGGACAGCTCTACGAGCAGTACTTC | CASSPPGQLYEQYF
TRBJ1-2 | . | . | TRBV3-1/TRBV3-2 | TGTGCCAGCAGCGCGGACAGATTCTATGGTTACACCTTC | CASSADRFYGYTF
TRBJ1-3 | . | . | TRBV15 | TGTGCCACCAGCCGGTCCGGGACATCGTACTCTGGAAACACCATATATTTT | CATSRSGTSYSGNTIYF
TRBJ2-3 | . | TRBD1 | TRBV2 | TGTGCCAGCAGCCTGTTGGACAGGGTAGGGACAGATACGCAGTATTTT | CASSLLDRVGTDTQYF
TRBJ2-1 | . | . | TRBV15 | TGTGCCACCAGCAGAGTAGGCGGGGACAATGAGCAGTTCTTC | CATSRVGGDNEQFF
TRBJ2-5 | . | . | TRBV25-1 | TGTGCCAGCAGTGATTCACCCGGGGGTCTCCAAGAGACCCAGTACTTC | CASSDSPGGLQETQYF
TRBJ2-5 | once | TRBD2 | TRBV7-9 | TGTGCCAGCAGCCACGGACTAGCGGGAGTAGAGACCCAGTACTTC | CASSHGLAGVETQYF
TRBJ1-1 | . | . | TRBV5-1 | TGCGCCAGCAGCACCCAGGGGACTGAAGCTTTCTTT | CASSTQGTEAFF
TRBJ1-1 | few | . | TRBV10-2 | TGCGCCAGCAGTGAAGTCAGGCAGAACACTGAAGCTTTCTTT | CASSEVRQNTEAFF
TRBJ2-3 | . | . | TRBV11-3 | TGTGCCAGCAGCTTAGGGCGGGGTTCACGCACAGATACGCAGTATTTT | CASSLGRGSRTDTQYF
TRBJ1-1 | . | . | TRBV28 | TGTGCCAGCATCCTCGGACAGAACACTGAAGCTTTCTTT | CASILGQNTEAFF
TRBJ2-3 | . | TRBD2 | TRBV7-9 | TGTGCCAGCAGCCCGGGACTACCACAAACCTTTTCTGGTACGCAGTATTTT | CASSPGLPQTFSGTQYF
TRBJ1-2 | . | TRBD1 | TRBV6-6 | TGTGCCAGCAGGGAGCAGGGGGCTACTAACTATGGCTACACCTTC | CASREQGATNYGYTF
TRBJ2-3 | . | TRBD2 | TRBV27 | TGTGCCAGCAGTTTAGGGACTAGATACCGCACAGATACGCAGTATTTT | CASSLGTRYRTDTQYF
TRBJ1-1 | . | TRBD1 | TRBV10-3 | TGTGCCATCAGTGAGTCGGGCAGGGGGCGGTTGACTGAAGCTTTCTTT | CAISESGRGRLTEAFF
TRBJ2-7 | . | . | TRBV4-1 | TGCGCCAGCAGCCAAGATCGAGGGGGCTACGAGCAGTACTTC | CASSQDRGGYEQYF
TRBJ1-6 | few | . | TRBV5-4 | TGTGCCAGCAGCTCGGACAGAAATAATTCACCCCTCCACTTT | CASSSDRNNSPLHF
TRBJ1-2 | . | . | TRBV4-1 | TGCGCCAGCAGCCAAGAATCCACCGTGGGGGGAGGAATCTATGGCTACACCTTC | CASSQESTVGGGIYGYTF
TRBJ2-7 | . | TRBD2 | TRBV2 | TGTGCCAGCAGCCCTCTAACTGGACTAGGTAGAATCCTGTACTTC | CASSPLTGLGRILYF
TRBJ2-1 | . | TRBD2 | TRBV7-6 | TGTGCCAGCAGCTTAGGTGGCGGGAGCACCTACAATGAGCAGTTCTTC | CASSLGGGSTYNEQFF
TRBJ1-5 | once | . | TRBV21-1 | TGTGCCAGCAGCAATGGCCGTAGAGGGCCCCAGCATTTT | CASSNGRRGPQHF
TRBJ1-4 | medium-sized | . | TRBV19 | TGTGCCAGCGGACCGCGGGGGTCGGGAAAACTGTTTTTT | CASGPRGSGKLFF
TRBJ2-2 | few | . | TRBV9 | TGTGCCAGCAGCGTAGTTGGCCTGGACACCGGGGAGCTGTTTTTT | CASSVVGLDTGELFF
TRBJ2-5 | . | . | TRBV18 | TGTGCCAGCTCACCAAGCTATGGTACCGAAGAGACCCAGTACTTC | CASSPSYGTEETQYF
TRBJ1-5 | . | . | TRBV4-1 | TGCGCCAGCAGCCAAGAGTGGCCGAGCAATCAGCCCCAGCATTTT | CASSQEWPSNQPQHF
TRBJ1-2 | . | . | TRBV2 | TGTGCCAGCAGTGTTCAGGGCCAAATCTATGGCTACACCTTC | CASSVQGQIYGYTF
TRBJ1-5 | . | . | TRBV15 | TGTGCCACCAGCAGAGTAGGAGACGGCGATCAGCCCCAGCATTTT | CATSRVGDGDQPQHF
TRBJ2-3 | . | . | TRBV25-1 | TGTGCCAGCAGTGGCTCTAGCGTGAGGAGCACAGATACGCAGTATTTT | CASSGSSVRSTDTQYF
TRBJ1-3 | once | . | TRBV15 | TGTGCCACCAGCGCCCGGACAGTTGGAAACACCATATATTTT | CATSARTVGNTIYF
TRBJ1-3 | . | . | TRBV4-2 | TGTGCCAGCAGCCAAGTTGGGTCCGACCAGGACACCATATATTTT | CASSQVGSDQDTIYF
TRBJ2-3 | . | . | TRBV5-1 | TGCGCCAGCCACAGCGGAAGGAGCACAGATACGCAGTATTTT | CASHSGRSTDTQYF
TRBJ2-5 | . | . | TRBV7-2 | TGTGCCAACAGCTTAGGTCCGGGGTACCAAGAGACCCAGTACTTC | CANSLGPGYQETQYF
TRBJ2-5 | . | . | TRBV28 | TGTGCCAGCAGTTTAGTCGGGCGGACGCAGAGGGCCCAGTACTTC | CASSLVGRTQRAQYF
TRBJ2-2 | . | TRBD1 | TRBV3-1/TRBV3-2 | TGTGCCAGCAGCCTCACCCTCCGACAGGGCGGAACCGGGGAGCTGTTTTTT | CASSLTLRQGGTGELFF
TRBJ1-2 | . | . | TRBV27 | TGTGCCAGCAGTCCCTCGTGGACATTTCTTAACTATGGCTACACCTTC | CASSPSWTFLNYGYTF
TRBJ2-5 | . | . | TRBV9 | TGTGCCAGCAGCGAGGGGGGGTTAGAGACCCAGTACTTC | CASSEGGLETQYF
TRBJ2-5 | once | . | TRBV12-3/TRBV12-4 | TGTGCCAGCAGCCGGAGGGAGACCCAGTACTTC | CASSRRETQYF
TRBJ2-3 | . | TRBD1 | TRBV5-1 | TGCGCCAGCAGCAAGGGACAGGGGGTAGATACGCAGTATTTT | CASSKGQGVDTQYF
TRBJ1-1 | . | . | TRBV20-1 | TGCAGTGCTAGTCTCGGGGGATTAGTCACTGAAGCTTTCTTT | CSASLGGLVTEAFF
TRBJ2-7 | few | TRBD2 | TRBV5-6 | TGTGCCAGCAGCTTGGCTGTAGGCGGGAGCTCCTACGAGCAGTACTTC | CASSLAVGGSSYEQYF
TRBJ2-7 | . | TRBD2 | TRBV4-2 | TGTGCCAGCAGCCAAGCCGCTAGCGGAGCCTACGAGCAGTACTTC | CASSQAASGAYEQYF
TRBJ2-1 | medium-sized | TRBD2 | TRBV6-4 | TGTGCCAGCAGTGAAACTAGCGGGAGGGCAGATGAGCAGTTCTTC | CASSETSGRADEQFF
TRBJ2-6 | . | TRBD1 | TRBV29-1 | TGCAGCGCACGGGACAGGGCTGGGGCCAACGTCCTGACTTTC | CSARDRAGANVLTF
TRBJ2-3 | medium-sized | TRBD2 | TRBV6-4 | TGTGCCAGCAGTGGGACTAGCGGCACAGATACGCAGTATTTT | CASSGTSGTDTQYF
TRBJ1-1 | medium-sized | . | TRBV19 | TGTGCCAGTAGTCAGTCAGGTTCCCCCACGGCTTTCTTT | CASSQSGSPTAFF
TRBJ1-2 | . | . | TRBV9 | TGTGCCAGCGAGGGGGACACATATGGCTACACCTTC | CASEGDTYGYTF
TRBJ2-1 | . | . | TRBV18 | TGTGCCAGCTCGCCTCTGAGCTCCTACAATGAGCAGTTCTTC | CASSPLSSYNEQFF
TRBJ1-2 | . | . | TRBV5-4 | TGTGCCAGCAGCTTGGAGACATATGGCTACACCTTC | CASSLETYGYTF
TRBJ2-7 | . | TRBD2 | TRBV5-1 | TGCGCCAGCAGCTTGGTGGGGACTACCTACGGGCAGTACTTC | CASSLVGTTYGQYF
TRBJ1-4 | . | . | TRBV18 | TGTGCCAGCTCCCAATCACGAGGGACAAATGAAAAACTGTTTTTT | CASSQSRGTNEKLFF
TRBJ2-3 | once | TRBD1 | TRBV19 | TGTGCCAGTAGTAAGACAGGGGCTAGCACAGATACGCAGTATTTT | CASSKTGASTDTQYF
TRBJ2-7 | few | TRBD1 | TRBV2 | TGTGCCAGCAGTCGTAGGGACAGGGGGAACGAGCAGTACTTC | CASSRRDRGNEQYF
TRBJ1-3 | . | . | TRBV6-5 | TGTGCCAGCACCCTAAGGGCAGGGTACGGAAACACCATATATTTT | CASTLRAGYGNTIYF
TRBJ1-5 | . | . | TRBV2 | TGTGCCAGCAGTGAAAGGCAGGGGAATCAGCCCCAGCATTTT | CASSERQGNQPQHF